The subject of this entry is one TCR beta chain. The source of the sample is a study of OX40 agonist ivuxolimab in advanced cancers. Deletions cut 6 bases from V and 0 bases from J, with 9 bases between. CDR1 and CDR2 (germline): ENHRY, SYGVKD. The CDR3 sequence is 13 residues long. Method: immunoSEQ multiplex PCR; TCRdb's copy keeps in-frame clones and lacks some. The data show more than 70,000 clones, about 90% seen once. This chain links TRBV10-3 with TRBJ2-7; D not resolved. This clonotype was sampled from an adult with an advanced solid tumor such as melanoma, head and neck, liver or kidney cancer. The sequencing here drew on CD4+ or CD8+ T cells sorted from blood, taken in a trial of the OX40 agonist ivuxolimab. The DNA of the CDR3 is TGTGCCATCAGAGATGGGCCCTCCTACGAGCAGTACTTC. This gives the protein CAIRDGPSYEQYF.